This T cell receptor (beta chain) was recovered during a study of cytomegalovirus exposure and HLA in healthy donors. Study-level findings and limits: In a later analysis, V- and J-gene trimming of beta chains associated with a DCLRE1C missense variant, replicated independently. The study designated about 180 TCR beta chains cytomegalovirus-associated. Later analysis suggested most CMV-associated TCR beta chains were HLA-restricted. Most subjects had HLA-A and HLA-B alleles reportedly predicted accurately by TCR beta sequences.

The PCR employed 60 Vbeta primers together with 13 Jbeta primers. Assay used: immunoSEQ multiplex PCR; TCRdb lists only in-frame clones, some missing. The sample holds 110,000 or so clones, about 81% seen once. This clone was observed at least ten times. No antigen is known for it. The identical CDR3 is also encoded by other nucleotide sequences in the sample. Sequences were obtained from PBMCs. This receptor was identified in a man aged 25-40 years in good health and CMV-seronegative.

The CDR3 nucleotides are TGTGCCAGCAGCGGACAGGGGAACACTGAAGCTTTCTTT. Protein product: CASSGQGNTEAFF. The genes are TRBV2 and TRBJ1-1, with 8 bases aligning to TRBD1. The CDR3 loop spans 13 amino acids. The J segment lost 1 base and the V segment lost 6 bases, leaving 1 base of the junction unmatched. Germline loops: CDR1 SNHLY, CDR2 FYNNEI.